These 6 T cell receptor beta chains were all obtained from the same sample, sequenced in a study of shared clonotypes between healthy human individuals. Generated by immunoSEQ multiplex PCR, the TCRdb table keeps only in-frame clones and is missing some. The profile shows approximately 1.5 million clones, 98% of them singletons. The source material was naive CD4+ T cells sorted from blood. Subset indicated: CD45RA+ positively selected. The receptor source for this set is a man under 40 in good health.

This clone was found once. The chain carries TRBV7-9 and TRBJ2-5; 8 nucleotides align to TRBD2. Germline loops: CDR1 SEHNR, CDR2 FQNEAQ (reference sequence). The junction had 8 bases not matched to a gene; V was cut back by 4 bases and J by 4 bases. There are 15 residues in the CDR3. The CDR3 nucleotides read TGTGCCAGCAGCTCGGCGGGAGGAAGAGGAGAGACCCAGTACTTC. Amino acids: CASSSAGGRGETQYF.

CDR3 DNA: TGTGCCAGCAGCTTGTATTACGAATTAGAAGGGTATTTT. Its protein is CASSLYYELEGYF. This chain links TRBV7-2 with TRBJ2-3; D unclear. V lost 3 bases and J lost 14, with 18 bases in between. Germline V lookup: CDR1 SGHTA, CDR2 FQGNSA. CDR3 length: 13 residues.

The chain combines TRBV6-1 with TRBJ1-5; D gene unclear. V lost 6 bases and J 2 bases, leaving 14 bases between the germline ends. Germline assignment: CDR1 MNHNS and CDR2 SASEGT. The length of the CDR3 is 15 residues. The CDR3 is CASSRTATGNQPQHF. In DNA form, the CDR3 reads TGTGCCAGCAGCAGGACGGCCACGGGCAATCAGCCCCAGCATTTT.

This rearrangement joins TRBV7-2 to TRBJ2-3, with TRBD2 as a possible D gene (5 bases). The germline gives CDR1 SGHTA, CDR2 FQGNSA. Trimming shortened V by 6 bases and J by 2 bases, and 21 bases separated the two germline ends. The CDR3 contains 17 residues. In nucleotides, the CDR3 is TGTGCCAGCAGTCCACCTCTAGCTTTTGGGGTCACAGATACGCAGTATTTT. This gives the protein CASSPPLAFGVTDTQYF.

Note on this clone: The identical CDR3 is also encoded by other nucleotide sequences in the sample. CDR3 sequence: CAWSVLDEQYF. As DNA, the CDR3 is TGTGCCTGGAGTGTACTGGACGAGCAGTACTTC. V is TRBV30 and J is TRBJ2-7; D is undetermined. The CDR3 extends over 11 amino acids. Germline V gene sequence: CDR1 GTSNPN, CDR2 SVGIG (reference sequence). The V end was cut by 0 bases, the J end by 5 bases, with 5 bases between.

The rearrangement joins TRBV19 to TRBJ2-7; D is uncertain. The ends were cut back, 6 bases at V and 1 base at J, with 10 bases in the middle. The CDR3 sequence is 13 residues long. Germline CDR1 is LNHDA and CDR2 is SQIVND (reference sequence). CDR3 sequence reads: CASSPRFSYEQYF. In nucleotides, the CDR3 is TGTGCCAGTAGCCCAAGGTTTTCCTACGAGCAGTACTTC.